One and the same sample provided the 14 T cell receptor beta chains below, sequenced in a study of blood T cell repertoires in COVID-19. Sequenced by immunoSEQ multiplex PCR; TCRdb stores in-frame clones only, minus some. Of approximately 150,000 clones in the sample, about 87% were seen once. The sample taken for sequencing was peripheral blood. The receptors shown here come from a woman older than 75 with COVID-19, enrolled during active disease.

The chain joins TRBV18 to TRBJ1-1; the D is unclear. This CDR3 is 14 amino acids long. V was shortened by 4 bases and J by 2 bases, with 11 bases between the two germline ends. CDR1 and CDR2 from the germline V gene are KGHSH and LQKENI. CDR3 protein: CASSLLTENTEAFF. CDR3 nucleotides: TGTGCCAGCTCACTACTTACAGAAAACACTGAAGCTTTCTTT.

The chain joins TRBV5-5 to TRBJ1-2; D ambiguous. The CDR3 is 14 residues long. The germline V gene encodes CDR1 SGHKS and CDR2 YYEKEE (reference sequence). Deletions cut 0 bases from V and 2 bases from J, with 8 bases between. CDR3 residues: CASSLGLLNYGYTF. CDR3 nucleotide sequence: TGTGCCAGCAGCTTGGGTCTTCTCAACTATGGCTACACCTTC.

The J gene is TRBJ1-2, the V gene TRBV5-4; a possible D gene is TRBD1 (5 bases). V dropped 1 base and J dropped 6 bases, with 10 bases sitting between them. This CDR3 is 13 amino acids long. Germline V gene sequence: CDR1 SGHNT, CDR2 YYREEE (reference sequence). CDR3: CASSLRGVDGYTF. CDR3 bases: TGTGCCAGCAGCTTGCGGGGGGTGGATGGCTACACCTTC.

The sample holds one count of this clone. This chain links TRBV12-3 or TRBV12-4 with TRBJ1-1; D remains unclear. V lost 5 bases and J lost 5, with 9 bases in between. This CDR3 has 12 residues. CDR3 amino acids: CASSPRGTEAFF. The CDR3 nucleotides are TGTGCCAGCAGTCCCCGGGGAACTGAAGCTTTCTTT.

This clone was recorded a few times. The genes are TRBV2 and TRBJ1-6; TRBD1 might be the D (6 bases). The CDR3 length is 14 residues. Germline V lookup: CDR1 SNHLY, CDR2 FYNNEI. The germline V and J ends were trimmed by 7 bases and 10 bases, with 17 bases remaining between them. The CDR3 DNA reads as TGTGCCAGCACCGCAGGGGCGAGATCATCACCCCTCCACTTT. It yields the protein CASTAGARSSPLHF.

This chain uses TRBV19 with TRBJ1-2; 8 bases fit TRBD1. Per germline, CDR1 LNHDA and CDR2 SQIVND (reference sequence). The CDR3 contains 13 residues. V shed 10 bases, J shed 8 bases, and the junction held 12 bases outside the gene matches. CDR3 sequence (DNA): TGTGCCACCTACCCGGCAGGGGGCAGAGGCTACACCTTC. As protein: CATYPAGGRGYTF.

The chain joins TRBV18 to TRBJ2-5; D gene unclear. The CDR3 sequence is 11 residues long. The ends were cut back, 2 bases at V and 5 bases at J, with 3 bases in the middle. Germline CDR1 KGHSH, CDR2 LQKENI. The CDR3 here is CASSPYETQYF. The DNA of the CDR3 is TGTGCCAGCTCACCATATGAGACCCAGTACTTC. Full variable domain (rest looked up from reference TRBV18 and TRBJ2-5): NAGVMQNPRHLVRRRGQEARLRCSPMKGHSHVYWYRQLPEEGLKFMVYLQKENIIDESGMPKERFSAEFPKEGPSILRIQQVVRGDSAAYFCASSPYETQYFGPGTRLLVL.

This chain links TRBV4-1 with TRBJ1-5, with D perhaps TRBD1 (6 bases). Germline values: CDR1 MGHRA, CDR2 YSYEKL. The CDR3 consists of 15 residues. V gave up 0 bases and J gave up 7 bases, with 13 bases separating them. The CDR3 sequence is CASSQEGGVWQPQHF. CDR3 coding DNA: TGCGCCAGCAGCCAAGAAGGGGGGGTATGGCAGCCCCAGCATTTT.

This chain joins TRBV11-2 and TRBJ1-2; TRBD1 matches at 11 bases. J gave up 3 bases and V 6 bases, and 3 bases lay outside the gene matches. Per the germline V gene, CDR1 is SGHAT and CDR2 is FQNNGV. CDR3 length: 14 residues. This CDR3 is CASRRTGGDYGYTF. The CDR3 DNA follows: TGTGCCAGCAGACGGACAGGGGGCGACTATGGCTACACCTTC.

The CDR3 spells CASSQEGTSGVLTGELFF. DNA of the CDR3: TGTGCCAGCAGCCAAGAAGGGACTAGCGGGGTTCTCACCGGGGAGCTGTTTTTT. V usage is TRBV4-2 and J usage is TRBJ2-2; the match to TRBD2 covers 13 bases. Trimming removed 0 bases from V and 4 bases from J; junction bases left unmatched: 5. The germline V gene encodes CDR1 LGHNA and CDR2 YNFKEQ. This CDR3 is 18 amino acids long.

V gene TRBV28 combines with J gene TRBJ1-5, with D perhaps TRBD1 (5 bases). Germline V gene data show CDR1 as MDHEN and CDR2 as SYDVKM. The CDR3 loop spans 14 amino acids. V gave up 5 bases and J gave up 10 bases, with 18 bases separating them. In DNA form, the CDR3 reads TGTGCCAGCAGTCCTACAGGCAAGATCAGCCCCCAGCATTTT. Protein: CASSPTGKISPQHF.

This clone came up once. V and J are TRBV7-9 and TRBJ1-4, with D perhaps matching TRBD1 (6 bases). The CDR3 spans 13 residues. The germline CDR1 and CDR2 sequences are SEHNR and FQNEAQ (reference sequence). Trimming took 6 bases from V and 8 from J, leaving 13 bases between them. The CDR3 loop reads CASSSTGSEKLFF. CDR3 sequence (DNA): TGTGCCAGCAGTTCAACAGGGTCGGAAAAACTGTTTTTT.

This chain connects TRBV6-5 to TRBJ2-7, with TRBD2 matching 9 bases. V trimming: 7 bases; J trimming: 4 bases; junction bases outside the gene matches: 5. Germline V CDR1 and CDR2: MNHEY, SVGAGI. The CDR3 is 13 amino acids. CDR3 amino acids: CASTITSGYEQYF. CDR3 in DNA: TGTGCCAGCACTATTACTAGCGGGTACGAGCAGTACTTC.

The chain employs TRBV10-3 and TRBJ1-3, with TRBD1 matching over 8 bases. From germline, CDR1 is ENHRY and CDR2 SYGVKD. V shed 5 bases, J shed 3 bases, and the junction held 6 bases outside the gene matches. This CDR3 spans 15 amino acids. The CDR3 loop is CAISPTGGGGNTIYF. CDR3 coding DNA: TGTGCCATCAGTCCAACAGGGGGAGGTGGAAACACCATATATTTT.